One sample yielded the 13 T cell receptor beta chains listed below, sequenced in a study of post-analysis software for immune sequencing data. General observations from the study: Four or five TRBV segments occurring more often in patients than controls included TRBV5-6, TRBV5-1 and TRBV20-1.

Their cognate antigens are unknown. cDNA libraries for TCR beta contained unique molecular identifiers. TCRdb passed the PCR reads through MiXCR, listing each CDR3 protein once. The data contain around 250,000 distinct CDR3 sequences, about 38% of them singletons. Sample: blood. The receptors shown here come from a girl aged 5 to 17 with multiple sclerosis.

This clonotype was observed a few times. The chain has TRBV7-3 and TRBJ2-3; D is undetermined. Germline CDR1 and CDR2: SGHTA and FQGTGA. Trimming left V 5 bases short and J 4 bases short, with 10 bases between. The CDR3 loop spans 13 amino acids. The CDR3 DNA is TGTGCCAGCAGCCCCAACCCCGCAGATACGCAGTATTTT. Translated: CASSPNPADTQYF.

This clonotype was recorded many times. The chain employs TRBV7-6 and TRBJ2-1, with 8 bases that match TRBD1. Losses at the gene ends were 0 bases for V and 9 bases for J; bases not matched to a gene: 10. CDR3 length: 16 amino acids. Germline assignment: CDR1 SGHVS and CDR2 FNYEAQ. The chain's CDR3 is CASSLATGVGSVEQFF. The CDR3 DNA reads TGTGCCAGCAGCTTAGCGACAGGGGTTGGTAGTGTTGAGCAGTTCTTC.

This sequence joins TRBV4-1 and TRBJ2-7; D call uncertain. Germline CDR1 MGHRA, CDR2 YSYEKL. The CDR3 extends over 15 amino acids. Trimming removed 0 bases from V and 2 bases from J, with 11 bases in between. CDR3 nucleotide sequence: TGCGCCAGCAGCCAAGAGCCCAGGTCAACCTACGAGCAGTACTTC. Translation gives CASSQEPRSTYEQYF.

On this clonotype itself: This may be a read error, as it is one base from a much larger clone. The chain joins TRBV3-1 to TRBJ1-2, with 7 bases that match TRBD1. The CDR3 covers 13 residues. Germline lookup yields CDR1 LGHDT and CDR2 YNNKEL (reference sequence). The chain's CDR3 is CASSQRTGGGCTF. The CDR3 nucleotides are TGTGCCAGCAGCCAAAGGACAGGTGGGGGCTGCACCTTC.

A few counts support this clonotype. The rearrangement uses TRBV12-3 or TRBV12-4 and TRBJ2-1; 13 bases fit TRBD2. The CDR3 contains 15 residues. With V trimmed by 5 bases and J by 8 bases, 6 bases remained unmatched. Written as DNA, the CDR3 is TGTGCCAGCAGTCTCCGACTAGCGGGAGGCTATGAGCAGTTCTTC. It codes for CASSLRLAGGYEQFF.

This clonotype came up many times. The rearrangement links TRBV6-5 to TRBJ1-1; D may be TRBD1 (5 bases). V lost 5 bases and J lost 3, with 13 bases in between. CDR1 MNHEY and CDR2 SVGAGI come from the germline V gene. This CDR3 region has 14 residues. The CDR3 is CASSIGAGDTEAFF. The CDR3 DNA sequence: TGTGCCAGCAGTATCGGGGCTGGGGACACTGAAGCTTTCTTT.

This clonotype was found a few times. This chain connects TRBV10-2 to TRBJ2-7; 7 nucleotides align to TRBD2. V was clipped by 0 bases and J by 3 bases; unmatched bases: 8. The CDR3 loop spans 16 amino acids. Germline V gene data show CDR1 as WSHSY and CDR2 as SAAADI. The DNA of the CDR3 is TGCGCCAGCAGTGAGTCGCCTAGCGGTCTCAACTACGAGCAGTACTTC. Encoded protein: CASSESPSGLNYEQYF.

In its sample, this clonotype was seen many times. CDR3 residues: CASSQARGGFETQYF. The CDR3 DNA reads TGTGCCAGCAGCCAAGCCCGAGGGGGTTTCGAGACCCAGTACTTC. This chain joins TRBV3-1 and TRBJ2-5; tentative D call: TRBD1 (6 bases). Germline CDR1 reads LGHDT; CDR2 reads YNNKEL (reference sequence). V lost 1 base to trimming and J lost 5 bases, with 14 bases between them. This CDR3 contains 15 residues.

In this sample, this clonotype turned up many times. The J gene is TRBJ1-6, the V gene TRBV5-1; D gene ambiguous. The CDR3 runs 16 residues. Germline CDR1 and CDR2: SGHRS and YFSETQ. V shed 0 bases and J shed 4 bases, with 11 bases lying between them. In DNA, the CDR3 is TGCGCCAGCAGCTTGGCCGGCCTACGGTATAATTCACCCCTCCACTTT. Translation: CASSLAGLRYNSPLHF.

This clonotype was counted at least ten times. The chain couples TRBV4-1 to TRBJ1-1; no definite D call. The CDR3 length is 16 residues. CDR1 MGHRA and CDR2 YSYEKL come from the germline V gene. Trimming removed 1 base from V and 1 base from J, with 13 bases in between. The CDR3 DNA is TGCGCCAGCAGCCAAGGCCCCGCCTCAGGGAACACTGAAGCTTTCTTT. As protein: CASSQGPASGNTEAFF.

This clonotype was counted many times. The chain joins TRBV12-3 or TRBV12-4 to TRBJ1-2; D not certain. The V end lost 7 bases, the J end lost 8 bases, and 23 bases lay between the germline ends. This CDR3 region has 15 residues. The CDR3 here is CASKVEGGMRLGYTF. CDR3 DNA sequence: TGTGCCAGCAAGGTGGAGGGCGGCATGCGCCTCGGCTACACCTTC.

In this sample, this clonotype turned up a few times. The rearrangement joins TRBV7-8 to TRBJ2-3; no reliable D call. The CDR3 spans 15 residues. CDR1 is SGHVS and CDR2 is FQNEAQ in the germline V gene. V lost 2 bases and J 1 base, leaving 10 bases between the germline ends. CDR3 in amino acids: CASSLNSAGTDTQYF. The CDR3 DNA reads TGTGCCAGCAGCTTAAATTCGGCGGGCACAGATACGCAGTATTTT.

This clonotype was detected a few times. The chain employs TRBV24-1 and TRBJ2-5, with TRBD2 matching 9 bases. The CDR3 contains 16 residues. With 0 bases clipped from V and 5 bases from J, the junction kept 6 bases outside the gene matches. CDR1 and CDR2 (germline): KGHDR, SFDVKD. CDR3 protein: CATSDLSRTSDETQYF. The CDR3 DNA is TGTGCCACCAGTGATTTGTCCAGGACTAGCGATGAGACCCAGTACTTC.